This TCR beta chain is drawn from a study of response to subunit inactivated influenza vaccine. V lost 4 bases to trimming and J lost 4 bases; unmatched junction nucleotides: 6. The length of the CDR3 is 14 residues. Per the germline V gene, CDR1 is SGHTA and CDR2 is FQGNSA. Using its own MiXCR run on the RT-PCR reads, TCRdb lists one record per CDR3 protein. In the table there are 500,000 to 650,000 distinct CDR3 sequences, about 8% of which are singletons. This clonotype was counted ten times or more. This specimen was PBMCs from blood, taken roughly 24 months after vaccination. V and J are TRBV7-2 and TRBJ2-5, with 7 bases identical to TRBD2. The receptor's source is a man between 50 and 69 years old who received an inactivated influenza vaccine. The chain's CDR3 is CASSSNAGAETQYF. CDR3 DNA sequence: TGTGCCAGCAGCTCTAATGCGGGAGCAGAGACCCAGTACTTC.